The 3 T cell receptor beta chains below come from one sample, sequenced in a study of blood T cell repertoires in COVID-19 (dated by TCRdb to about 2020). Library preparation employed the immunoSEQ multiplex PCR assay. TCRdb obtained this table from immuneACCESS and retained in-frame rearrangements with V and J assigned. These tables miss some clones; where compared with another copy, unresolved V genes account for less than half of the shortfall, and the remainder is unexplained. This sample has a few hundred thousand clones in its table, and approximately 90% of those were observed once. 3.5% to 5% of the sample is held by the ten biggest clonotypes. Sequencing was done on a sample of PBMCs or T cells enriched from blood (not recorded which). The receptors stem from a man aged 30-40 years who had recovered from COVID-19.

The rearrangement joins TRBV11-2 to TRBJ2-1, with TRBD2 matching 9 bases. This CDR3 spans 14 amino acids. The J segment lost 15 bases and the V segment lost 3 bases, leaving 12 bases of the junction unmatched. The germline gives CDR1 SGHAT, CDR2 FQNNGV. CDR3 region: CASSLTSGSPGLFF. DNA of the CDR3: TGTGCCAGCAGCTTGACTAGCGGAAGTCCGGGGCTGTTCTTC.

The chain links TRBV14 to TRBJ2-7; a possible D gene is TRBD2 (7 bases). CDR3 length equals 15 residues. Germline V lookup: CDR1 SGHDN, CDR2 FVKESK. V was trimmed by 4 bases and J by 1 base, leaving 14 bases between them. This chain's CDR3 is CASSLRGAGSYEQYF. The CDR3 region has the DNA TGTGCCAGCAGCCTTCGGGGGGCAGGTTCCTACGAGCAGTACTTC.

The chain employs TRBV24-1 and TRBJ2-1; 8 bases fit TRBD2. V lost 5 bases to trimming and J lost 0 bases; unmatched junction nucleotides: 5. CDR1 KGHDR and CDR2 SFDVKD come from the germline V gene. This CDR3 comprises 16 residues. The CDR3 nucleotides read TGTGCCACCAGTGCGTTCGGGGGGGGCTCCTACAATGAGCAGTTCTTC. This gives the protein CATSAFGGGSYNEQFF.